This note documents a single T cell receptor (beta chain) sequence. The antigen is unknown. Germline CDR1 reads MNHNS; CDR2 reads SASEGT. The CDR3 length is 18 residues. V was pared by 4 bases and J by 5 bases, with 17 bases of the junction left unmatched. The sample belongs to a study of cytomegalovirus exposure and HLA in healthy donors. General study points: Published work reported that the classifier diagnosed cytomegalovirus status with high specificity and sensitivity.

The PCR ran on 60 Vbeta and 13 Jbeta primers. The method was immunoSEQ multiplex PCR; TCRdb's version includes in-frame clones alone and lacks a portion of them. The sample contains more than 95,000 clones, about 10% of which appear only once. The source of this sequence is a woman in her late teens or twenties in good health and CMV-seropositive. This rearrangement joins TRBV6-1 to TRBJ2-3, with TRBD1 matching over 8 bases. Material: PBMCs. CDR3 loop: CASSVLVRGTGVEDTQYF. CDR3 DNA: TGTGCCAGCAGTGTTTTAGTTCGCGGGACAGGTGTGGAAGATACGCAGTATTTT.